These T cell receptor beta chains were read from a single sample in a study of T cells in Graves' hyperthyroidism and ophthalmopathy. TCRdb redid the calling of the multiplex PCR reads with MiXCR, one entry per CDR3 protein. Of hundreds of thousands of distinct CDR3 sequences detected, roughly 21% appear once; the ten largest clones hold over 45%. Input material: blood. The source is a man between 40 and 49 years old with Graves' ophthalmopathy. Each CDR3 is given with its conserved first and last residue. A D gene is named only where the DNA matches it firmly. The listing skips clone size in some rows; elsewhere it reads once, few, many or a size class.

TRBJ1-2	many	TRBV30	NA	CAWSGRAIYGYTF	TGTGCCTGGAGTGGCCGGGCAATCTATGGCTACACCTTC
TRBJ2-1	NA	TRBV24-1	NA	CATSDWRPGSYNEQFF	TGTGCCACCAGTGATTGGCGGCCTGGGTCCTACAATGAGCAGTTCTTC
TRBJ1-2	many	TRBV5-1	NA	CASSLRLTATNYGYTF	TGCGCCAGCAGCTTGAGGTTGACAGCCACTAACTATGGCTACACCTTC
TRBJ1-4	NA	TRBV18	NA	CASSPQAGGLEKLFF	TGTGCCAGCTCACCACAGGCCGGTGGTCTGGAAAAACTGTTTTTT
TRBJ2-2	NA	TRBV7-3	NA	CASSLASGELFF	TGTGCCAGCAGCTTAGCCTCCGGGGAGCTGTTTTTT
TRBJ1-5	NA	TRBV6-9	NA	CASSSDRHRQPQHF	TGTGCCAGCAGTTCCGACCGGCACCGGCAGCCCCAGCATTTT
TRBJ2-3	NA	TRBV9	TRBD2	CASGLAGVVTDTQYF	TGTGCCAGCGGTCTAGCGGGAGTCGTGACAGATACGCAGTATTTT
TRBJ2-7	many	TRBV28	TRBD1	CASCGQAISYEQYF	TGTGCCAGTTGCGGACAGGCGATCTCCTACGAGCAGTACTTC
TRBJ2-7	NA	TRBV6-1	NA	CASKSGTSHEQYF	TGTGCCAGCAAATCCGGGACTTCCCACGAGCAGTACTTC
TRBJ2-7	few	TRBV7-9	NA	CASSADPQDAQYF	TGTGCCAGCAGCGCAGACCCACAGGACGCGCAGTACTTC
TRBJ2-1	NA	TRBV20-1	NA	CSLIGGGAKNEQFF	TGCAGTCTAATAGGGGGGGGGGCCAAAAATGAGCAGTTCTTC
TRBJ1-2	NA	TRBV6-1	NA	CASIGTRDGIYGYTF	TGTGCCAGCATAGGCACTAGAGACGGCATATATGGCTACACCTTC
TRBJ2-5	many	TRBV2	TRBD1	CASMETGEETQYF	TGTGCCAGCATGGAGACAGGGGAAGAGACCCAGTACTTC
TRBJ2-7	NA	TRBV5-4	TRBD1	CASSGTETYEQYF	TGTGCCAGCAGCGGGACAGAGACCTACGAGCAGTACTTC
TRBJ1-1	NA	TRBV20-1	NA	CSATERHGGWTEAFF	TGCAGTGCTACCGAGAGACACGGGGGGTGGACTGAAGCTTTCTTT
TRBJ1-1	many	TRBV20-1	TRBD1	CSARQNRGGTEAFF	TGCAGTGCTAGACAAAACAGGGGAGGGACTGAAGCTTTCTTT
TRBJ2-3	few	TRBV20-1	NA	CSARGARPSVNTQYF	TGCAGTGCTAGAGGGGCTCGACCTTCGGTTAATACGCAGTATTTT
TRBJ2-3	many	TRBV5-1	NA	CASSLVRGDTQYF	TGCGCCAGCAGCTTGGTTCGGGGAGATACGCAGTATTTT
TRBJ1-2	NA	TRBV28	NA	CASSPPDTTNYGYTF	TGTGCCAGCAGCCCTCCGGACACTACTAACTATGGCTACACCTTC
TRBJ1-5	NA	TRBV30	NA	CAGSTTGWALGNQPQHF	TGTGCCGGGAGTACCACAGGTTGGGCTCTTGGGAATCAGCCCCAGCATTTT
TRBJ1-3	NA	TRBV28	NA	CASTYTGGSGNTIYF	TGTGCCAGCACCTACACGGGGGGGTCTGGAAACACCATATATTTT
TRBJ2-7	NA	TRBV28	TRBD1	CASSPRDRVANEQYF	TGTGCCAGCAGTCCCCGGGACAGGGTGGCCAATGAGCAGTACTTC
TRBJ2-5	many	TRBV2	NA	CASSELVETQYF	TGTGCCAGCAGTGAATTAGTGGAGACCCAGTACTTC
TRBJ2-2	few	TRBV6-1	NA	CASREGTNTGELFF	TGTGCCAGCAGGGAGGGTACGAACACCGGGGAGCTGTTTTTT
TRBJ2-1	many	TRBV15	TRBD1	CATSRDQTGFRGEQFF	TGTGCCACCAGCAGAGATCAGACAGGGTTTCGCGGTGAGCAGTTCTTC
TRBJ1-1	many	TRBV30	NA	CAWSVPGQSRTEAFF	TGTGCCTGGAGTGTACCAGGACAGAGCCGAACTGAAGCTTTCTTT
TRBJ2-7	few	TRBV5-1	TRBD1	CASRDRVYEQYF	TGCGCCAGCCGGGACAGGGTGTACGAGCAGTACTTC
TRBJ2-5	few	TRBV7-9	TRBD2	CASRRWTSGGIQETQYF	TGTGCCAGCAGACGATGGACTAGCGGGGGGATACAAGAGACCCAGTACTTC
TRBJ1-4	few	TRBV6-2/TRBV6-3	NA	CASSYNQEINEKLFF	TGTGCCAGCAGTTACAACCAGGAGATTAATGAAAAACTGTTTTTT